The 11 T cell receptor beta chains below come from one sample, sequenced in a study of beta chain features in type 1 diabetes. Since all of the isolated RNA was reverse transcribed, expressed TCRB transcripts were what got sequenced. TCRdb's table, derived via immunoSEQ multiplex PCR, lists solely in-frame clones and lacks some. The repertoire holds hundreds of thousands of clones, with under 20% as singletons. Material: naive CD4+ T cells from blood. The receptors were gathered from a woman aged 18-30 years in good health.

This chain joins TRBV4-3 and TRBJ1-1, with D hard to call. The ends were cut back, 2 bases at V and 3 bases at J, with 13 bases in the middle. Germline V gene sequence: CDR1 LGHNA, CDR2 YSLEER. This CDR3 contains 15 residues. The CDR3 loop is CASSQSWFRYTEAFF. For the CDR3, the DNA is TGCGCCAGCAGCCAAAGTTGGTTTAGGTACACTGAAGCTTTCTTT.

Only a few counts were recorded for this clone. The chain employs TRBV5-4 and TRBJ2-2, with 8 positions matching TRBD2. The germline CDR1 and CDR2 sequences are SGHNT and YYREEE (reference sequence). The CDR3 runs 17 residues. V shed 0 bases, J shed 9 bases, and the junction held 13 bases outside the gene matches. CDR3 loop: CASSLDQPNGRVRELFF. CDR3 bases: TGTGCCAGCAGCTTGGACCAGCCGAACGGGAGGGTCAGGGAGCTGTTTTTT.

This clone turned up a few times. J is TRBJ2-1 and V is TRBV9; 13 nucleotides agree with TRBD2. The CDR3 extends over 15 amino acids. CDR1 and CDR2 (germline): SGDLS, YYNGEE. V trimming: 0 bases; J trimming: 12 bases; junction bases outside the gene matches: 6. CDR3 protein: CASSVDGLAGERQFF. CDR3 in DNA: TGTGCCAGCAGCGTAGATGGACTAGCGGGAGAACGGCAGTTCTTC. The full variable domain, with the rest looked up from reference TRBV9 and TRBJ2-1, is DSGVTQTPKHLITATGQRVTLRCSPRSGDLSVYWYQQSLDQGLQFLIQYYNGEERAKGNILERFSAQQFPDLHSELNLSSLELGDSALYFCASSVDGLAGERQFFGPGTRLTVL.

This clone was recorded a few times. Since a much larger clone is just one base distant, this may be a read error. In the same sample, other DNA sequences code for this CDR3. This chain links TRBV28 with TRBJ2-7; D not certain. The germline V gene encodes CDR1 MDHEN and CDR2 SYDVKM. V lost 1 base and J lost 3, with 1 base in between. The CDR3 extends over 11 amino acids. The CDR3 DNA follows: TGTGCCAGCAGTTTATTCTACGAGCAGTACTTC. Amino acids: CASSLFYEQYF.

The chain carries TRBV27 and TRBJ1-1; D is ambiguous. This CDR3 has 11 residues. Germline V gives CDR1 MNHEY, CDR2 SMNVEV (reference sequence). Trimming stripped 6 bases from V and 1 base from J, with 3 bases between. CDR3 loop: CASRRNTEAFF. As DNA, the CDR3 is TGTGCCAGCAGACGGAACACTGAAGCTTTCTTT.

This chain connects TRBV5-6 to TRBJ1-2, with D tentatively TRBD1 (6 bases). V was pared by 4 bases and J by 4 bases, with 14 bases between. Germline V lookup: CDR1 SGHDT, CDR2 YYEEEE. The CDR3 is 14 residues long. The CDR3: CASSRTQGTYGYTF. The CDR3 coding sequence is TGTGCCAGCAGCCGTACGCAGGGGACCTATGGCTACACCTTC.

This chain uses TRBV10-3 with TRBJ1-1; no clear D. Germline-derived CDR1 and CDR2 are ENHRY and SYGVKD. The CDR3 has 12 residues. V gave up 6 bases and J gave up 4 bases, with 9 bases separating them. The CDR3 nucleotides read TGTGCCATCAGCGGAGGGAGCACTGAAGCTTTCTTT. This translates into CAISGGSTEAFF.

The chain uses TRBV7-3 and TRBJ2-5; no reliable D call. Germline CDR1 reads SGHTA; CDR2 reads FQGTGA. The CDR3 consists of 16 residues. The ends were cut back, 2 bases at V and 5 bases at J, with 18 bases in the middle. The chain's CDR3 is CASSLHLVGHMETQYF. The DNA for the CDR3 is TGTGCCAGCAGCTTACATTTGGTGGGCCACATGGAGACCCAGTACTTC. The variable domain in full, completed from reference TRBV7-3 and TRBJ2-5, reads GAGVSQTPSNKVTEKGKYVELRCDPISGHTALYWYRQSLGQGPEFLIYFQGTGAADDSGLPNDRFFAVRPEGSVSTLKIQRTERGDSAVYLCASSLHLVGHMETQYFGPGTRLLVL.

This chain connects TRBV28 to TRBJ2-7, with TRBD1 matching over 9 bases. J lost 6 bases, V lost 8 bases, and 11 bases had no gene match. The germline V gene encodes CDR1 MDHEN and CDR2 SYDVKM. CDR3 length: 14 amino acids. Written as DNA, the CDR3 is TGTGCCAGCCGAACCGGGACAGGGCCAGGCGAGCAGTACTTC. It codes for CASRTGTGPGEQYF.

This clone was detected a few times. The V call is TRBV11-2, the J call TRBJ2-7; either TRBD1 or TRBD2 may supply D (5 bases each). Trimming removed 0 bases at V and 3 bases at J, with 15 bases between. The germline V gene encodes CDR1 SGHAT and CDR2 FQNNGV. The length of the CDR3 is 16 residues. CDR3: CASSLDLGVEYYEQYF. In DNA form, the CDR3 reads TGTGCCAGCAGCTTAGATCTGGGGGTGGAATACTACGAGCAGTACTTC.

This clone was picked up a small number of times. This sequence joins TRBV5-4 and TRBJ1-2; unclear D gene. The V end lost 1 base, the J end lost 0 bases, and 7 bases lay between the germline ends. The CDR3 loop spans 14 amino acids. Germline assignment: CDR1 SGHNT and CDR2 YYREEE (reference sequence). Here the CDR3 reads CASSLTIANYGYTF. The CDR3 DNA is TGTGCCAGCAGCTTGACAATAGCTAACTATGGCTACACCTTC.